Sequencing of this T cell receptor beta chain was carried out in a study of blood T cell repertoires in COVID-19. Overall study: The cDNA or gDNA used as material had been derived from T cells, B-cell-depleted T cells, or PBMCs.

Seattle participants joined during active infection and were tracked over time. Original methodology: Counts of nucleated cells, estimated from reference gene primer amplification, were obtained. Libraries were prepared by immunoSEQ multiplex PCR; TCRdb keeps only in-frame clonotypes and omits some of them. V, J and clone size are those of that table, while D and trimming were read from the DNA. The sample consists of approximately 140,000 clones, 75% to 90% of them appearing once. The V gene end was trimmed by 2 bases and the J gene end by 6 bases; junction bases not matched to a gene: 4. CDR1 is SGDLS, CDR2 YYNGEE, per germline. This CDR3 has 13 residues.

The chain recombines TRBV9 with TRBJ1-2, with 7 bases matching TRBD1. The TCR originated in a man aged 18 to 29 with COVID-19, enrolled during active disease. Sequencing was performed on peripheral blood. The chain's CDR3 is CASSVATGNGYTF. CDR3 DNA sequence: TGTGCCAGCAGCGTGGCGACAGGGAATGGCTACACCTTC.